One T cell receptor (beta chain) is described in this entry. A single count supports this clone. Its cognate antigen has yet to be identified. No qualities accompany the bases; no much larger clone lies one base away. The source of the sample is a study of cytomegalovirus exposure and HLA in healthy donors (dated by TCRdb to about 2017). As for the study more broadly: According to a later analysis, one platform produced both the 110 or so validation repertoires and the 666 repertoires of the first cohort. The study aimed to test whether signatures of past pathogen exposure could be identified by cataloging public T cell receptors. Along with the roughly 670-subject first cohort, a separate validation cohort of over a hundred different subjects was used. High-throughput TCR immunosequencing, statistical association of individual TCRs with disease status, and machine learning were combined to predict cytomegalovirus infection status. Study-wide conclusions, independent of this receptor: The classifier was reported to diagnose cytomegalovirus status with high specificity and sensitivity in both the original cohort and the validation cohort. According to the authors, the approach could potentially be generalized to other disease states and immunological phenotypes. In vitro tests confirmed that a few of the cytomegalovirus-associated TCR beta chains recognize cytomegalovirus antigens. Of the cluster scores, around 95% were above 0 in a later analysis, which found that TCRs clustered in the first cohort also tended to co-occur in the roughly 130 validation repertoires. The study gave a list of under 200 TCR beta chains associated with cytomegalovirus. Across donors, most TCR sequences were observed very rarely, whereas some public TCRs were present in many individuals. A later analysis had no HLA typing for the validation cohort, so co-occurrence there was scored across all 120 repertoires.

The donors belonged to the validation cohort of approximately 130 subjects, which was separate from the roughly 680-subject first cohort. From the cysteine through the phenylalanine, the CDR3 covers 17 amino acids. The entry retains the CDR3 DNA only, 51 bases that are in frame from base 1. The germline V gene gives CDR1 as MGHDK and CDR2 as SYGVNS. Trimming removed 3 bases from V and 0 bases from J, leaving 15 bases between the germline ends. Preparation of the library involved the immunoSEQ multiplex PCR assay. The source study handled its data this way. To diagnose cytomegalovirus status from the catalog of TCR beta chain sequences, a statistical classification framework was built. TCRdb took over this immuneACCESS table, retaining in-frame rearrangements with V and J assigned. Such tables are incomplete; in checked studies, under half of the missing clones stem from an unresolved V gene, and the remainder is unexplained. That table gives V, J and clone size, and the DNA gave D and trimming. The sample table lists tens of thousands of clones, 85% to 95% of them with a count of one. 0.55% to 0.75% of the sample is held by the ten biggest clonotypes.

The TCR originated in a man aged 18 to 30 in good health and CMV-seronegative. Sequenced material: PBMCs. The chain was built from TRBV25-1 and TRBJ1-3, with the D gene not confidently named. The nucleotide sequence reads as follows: TGTGCCAGCAGTGAGCCCCGAGGGTTAATCTCTGGAAACACCATATATTTT. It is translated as CASSEPRGLISGNTIYF. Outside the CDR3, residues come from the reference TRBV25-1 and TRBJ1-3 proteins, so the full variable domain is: EADIYQTPRYLVIGTGKKITLECSQTMGHDKMYWYQQDPGMELHLIHYSYGVNSTEKGDLSSESTVSRIRTEHFPLTLESARPSHTSQYLCASSEPRGLISGNTIYFGEGSWLTVV.